The 14 T cell receptor beta chains reported below all come from one sample, sequenced in a study of blood T cell repertoires in COVID-19. Only in-frame clones appear in the TCRdb table, and some are missing; sequencing was by immunoSEQ multiplex PCR. This sample yields 60,000 or so clones, of which 65% to 85% are seen a single time; 10% to 13% belongs to the top ten. Sequenced sample: peripheral blood. All receptors come from a man younger than 40 with COVID-19, enrolled during active disease.

The chain uses TRBV28 and TRBJ1-1; D is ambiguous. The germline V and J ends were trimmed by 4 bases and 7 bases, with 10 bases remaining between them. Germline V CDR1 and CDR2: MDHEN, SYDVKM. This CDR3 spans 12 amino acids. The CDR3 loop is CASSSQILEAFF. The DNA of the CDR3 is TGTGCCAGCAGTTCCCAAATACTTGAAGCTTTCTTT.

In DNA form, the CDR3 reads TGTGCCAGCAGCCACCTACTAGCGGGGGTGCACTCCTACGAGCAGTACTTC. It codes for CASSHLLAGVHSYEQYF. V gene TRBV14 combines with J gene TRBJ2-7; 11 nucleotides line up with TRBD2. With V trimmed by 3 bases and J by 0 bases, 7 bases remained unmatched. CDR1 SGHDN and CDR2 FVKESK come from the germline V gene. CDR3 size: 17 residues.

The chain recombines TRBV14 with TRBJ2-3; 7 bases fit TRBD1. The CDR3 has 15 amino acids. Germline trimming cut 2 bases from V and 1 base from J; bases unmatched to any gene: 3. CDR1 SGHDN and CDR2 FVKESK come from the germline V gene. This CDR3 is CASSQPGQGTDTQYF. In DNA, the CDR3 is TGTGCCAGCAGCCAACCCGGACAGGGCACAGATACGCAGTATTTT.

The V and J genes are TRBV24-1 and TRBJ2-1, with 7 bases that match TRBD2. Germline V lookup: CDR1 KGHDR, CDR2 SFDVKD. With V trimmed by 7 bases and J by 8 bases, 7 bases remained unmatched. The CDR3 is made up of 13 amino acids. Written as DNA, the CDR3 is TGTGCCACCAGCTGGAGCGGGAAAGATGAGCAGTTCTTC. Its translation is CATSWSGKDEQFF.

The chain combines TRBV5-4 with TRBJ2-5; a possible D gene is TRBD1 (6 bases). CDR1 is SGHNT and CDR2 is YYREEE in the germline V gene (reference sequence). V was cut by 4 bases and J by 2 bases, with 15 bases left in between. The CDR3 sequence is 15 residues long. The CDR3 DNA follows: TGTGCCAGCAGCACTCGGGACACCCTACAAGAGACCCAGTACTTC. Translated, it gives CASSTRDTLQETQYF.

This sequence joins TRBV6-4 and TRBJ2-1; 15 bases line up with TRBD2. This CDR3 contains 15 residues. Germline V lookup: CDR1 MRHNA, CDR2 SNTAGT. The V and J ends lost 4 bases and 9 bases, in that order; junction bases with no gene match: 4. The CDR3 region is CASSAGLAGGGEQFF. The CDR3 DNA is TGTGCCAGCAGTGCTGGACTAGCGGGAGGGGGTGAGCAGTTCTTC.

The rearrangement links TRBV6-2 or TRBV6-3 to TRBJ2-7; weak D call: TRBD2 (5 bases). Trimming removed 4 bases at V and 5 bases at J, with 12 bases between. Germline CDR1 is MNHEY and CDR2 is SVGEGT. The CDR3 totals 13 residues. Written as DNA, the CDR3 is TGTGCCAGCAGTTCCTACAACGGGAACGAGCAGTACTTC. Translated, it gives CASSSYNGNEQYF.

The chain links TRBV19 to TRBJ1-2; D is unclear. The CDR3 is made up of 15 amino acids. Germline values: CDR1 LNHDA, CDR2 SQIVND (reference sequence). V lost 0 bases and J lost 1, with 9 bases in between. DNA for the CDR3: TGTGCCAGTAGTATAGAAGTGGGGAGTAACTATGGCTACACCTTC. Encoded protein: CASSIEVGSNYGYTF.

CDR3 DNA: TGTGCCAGCAGTTTTAGGGACGGACAGGGGAATGAGCAGTTCTTC. This gives the protein CASSFRDGQGNEQFF. V is TRBV27 and J is TRBJ2-1; the match to TRBD1 covers 9 bases. Germline-derived CDR1 and CDR2 are MNHEY and SMNVEV (reference sequence). The CDR3 is 15 residues long. The junction had 7 bases not matched to a gene; V was cut back by 3 bases and J by 7 bases.

This chain joins TRBV6-1 and TRBJ1-1; D is undetermined. V lost 3 bases and J lost 0, with 8 bases in between. CDR3 length: 14 amino acids. CDR1 is MNHNS, CDR2 SASEGT, per germline. CDR3 DNA: TGTGCCAGCAGTGAGCCCGGGATGAACACTGAAGCTTTCTTT. Its translation: CASSEPGMNTEAFF.

A single count supports this clone. This chain connects TRBV7-8 to TRBJ2-7, with TRBD1 matching over 9 bases. Germline loops: CDR1 SGHVS, CDR2 FQNEAQ. V shed 4 bases, J shed 6 bases, and the junction held 19 bases outside the gene matches. The CDR3 contains 18 residues. The CDR3 protein is CASSYQRGQGRWVSEQYF. CDR3 DNA: TGTGCCAGCAGCTACCAGCGGGGACAGGGCCGGTGGGTATCCGAGCAGTACTTC.

The chain carries TRBV20-1 and TRBJ1-1; D not certain. This CDR3 is built from 13 residues. V was cut by 3 bases and J by 4 bases, with 12 bases left in between. Germline assignment: CDR1 DFQATT and CDR2 SNEGSKA (reference sequence). The CDR3 is CSASGQSPTEAFF. The CDR3 nucleotides are TGCAGTGCTAGTGGGCAGTCCCCCACTGAAGCTTTCTTT.

This chain connects TRBV19 to TRBJ1-1; TRBD1 is a possible D gene (5 bases). CDR1 is LNHDA, CDR2 SQIVND, per germline (reference sequence). V lost 5 bases to trimming and J lost 1 base, with 14 bases between them. The CDR3 totals 15 residues. This chain's CDR3 is CASSFGPGGNTEAFF. CDR3 DNA sequence: TGTGCCAGTAGTTTTGGGCCGGGGGGGAACACTGAAGCTTTCTTT.

To note about this clone: One end of the junction varies from germline; a read error may be responsible. V is TRBV2 and J is TRBJ1-5; D is possibly TRBD1 (5 bases). Germline CDR1 is SNHLY and CDR2 is FYNNEI. This CDR3 spans 14 amino acids. The CDR3 region is CASSEDSDVQPQHF. DNA of the CDR3: TGTGCCAGCAGCGAAGACAGTGATGTCCAGCCCCAGCATTTT.